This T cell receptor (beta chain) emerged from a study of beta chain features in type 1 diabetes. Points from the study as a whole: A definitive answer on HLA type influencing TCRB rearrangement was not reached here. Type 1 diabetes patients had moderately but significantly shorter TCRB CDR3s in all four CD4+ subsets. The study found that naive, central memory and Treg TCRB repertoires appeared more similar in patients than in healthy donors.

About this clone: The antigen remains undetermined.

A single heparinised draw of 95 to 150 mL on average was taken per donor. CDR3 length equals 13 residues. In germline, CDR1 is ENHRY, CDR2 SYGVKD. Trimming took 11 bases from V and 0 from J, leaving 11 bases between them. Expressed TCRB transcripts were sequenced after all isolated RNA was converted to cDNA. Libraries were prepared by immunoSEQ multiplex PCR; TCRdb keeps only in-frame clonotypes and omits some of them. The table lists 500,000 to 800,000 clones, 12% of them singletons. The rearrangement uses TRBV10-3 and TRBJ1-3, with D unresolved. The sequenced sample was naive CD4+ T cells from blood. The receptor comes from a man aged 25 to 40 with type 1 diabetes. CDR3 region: CAVYRDSGNTIYF. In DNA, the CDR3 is TGTGCCGTCTACCGGGACTCTGGAAACACCATATATTTT.